This T cell receptor beta chain stems from a study of Ad26.COV2.S vaccination and SARS-CoV-2 variants. Study context: Each vaccinee took Ad26.COV2.S intramuscularly, once or twice 56 days apart. Notes on the study in general: Possibly, TCR breadth and depth analyses underestimated total T cell responses. Substantial post-vaccination breadth of spike-specific CD8+ and CD4+ T cell responses was reported.

From germline, CDR1 is PRHDT and CDR2 FYEKMQ (reference sequence). This CDR3 region has 14 residues. V shed 5 bases and J shed 5 bases, with 14 bases lying between them. The treatment is: around 19 received Ad26.COV2.S at low or high dose, single or two shots; roughly five received placebo; per-sample allocation not given. Collection of the samples took place on day 63 after the first injection of vaccine or placebo. This clone appeared a single time. The target antigen is unknown. TCRdb keeps only in-frame clones here, not all; method: immunoSEQ multiplex PCR. The data hold about 470,000 clones, with about 90% observed a single time.

Source: peripheral blood, taken in a trial of Ad26.COV2.S vaccine versus placebo. The TCR was taken from a person between 18 and 65 years old who received the Ad26.COV2.S COVID-19 vaccine or a placebo. V is TRBV13 and J is TRBJ2-3; D is possibly TRBD2 (5 bases). DNA of the CDR3: TGTGCCAGCAGCCCACGGGATGGGGTAGATACGCAGTATTTT. It is translated as CASSPRDGVDTQYF.